This T cell receptor (beta chain) was sequenced during a study of cytomegalovirus exposure and HLA in healthy donors (dated 2017 in TCRdb). In terms of the full investigation: A later analysis indicated that the 95 to 150 validation repertoires were generated on the platform also employed for the approximately 700 repertoires of the first cohort. To predict cytomegalovirus infection status, the study combined high-throughput TCR immunosequencing, statistical association of individual TCRs with disease status, and machine learning. A separate validation cohort of approximately 130 different subjects was used in addition to the roughly 670-subject first cohort. The aim of the study was to test whether cataloging public T cell receptors could identify signatures of past pathogen exposure. The paper as a whole reports these results and caveats: Most TCR sequences were observed very rarely across donors, whereas some public TCRs were present in many individuals. All 120 or so repertoires were used to score co-occurrence in the validation cohort in a later analysis, because that analysis had no HLA typing for the cohort. In the study, around 150 TCR beta chains were listed as associated with cytomegalovirus. The classifier was reported to diagnose cytomegalovirus status with high specificity and sensitivity in both the original and validation cohorts. According to the authors, the approach could potentially be generalized to other disease states and immunological phenotypes. A later analysis found that TCRs clustered in the first cohort also tended to co-occur in the approximately 120 validation repertoires, with more than 90% of cluster scores above 0. In vitro tests confirmed that a few of the cytomegalovirus-associated TCR beta chains recognize cytomegalovirus antigens.

Receptor amplification or capture employed the immunoSEQ multiplex PCR assay. The authors' analysis ran thus. A statistical classification framework was developed to diagnose cytomegalovirus status using the catalog of TCR beta chain sequences. This is the immuneACCESS table as TCRdb keeps it, with only in-frame sequences that have V and J called. A part of the clones is gone; compared with another copy, unresolved V genes explain less than half, and the rest is unexplained. V, J and clone size derive from that table, while D and trimming were established from the DNA sequence. The sample records some 150,000 clones, about 88% of which are singletons. The ten largest make up 20% to 25% of the sample. V drops 1 base and J drops 2 bases, leaving 18 bases in between. Spanning cysteine to phenylalanine, the CDR3 consists of 17 amino acids. Only the CDR3 part of the read is kept: 51 bases, read in frame from the first base. Taken from the germline V gene (reference sequence), the CDR1 and CDR2 loops are SEHNR and FQNEAQ.

On this clone: It lacks a known antigen. No per-base quality is available; no much larger clone lies one base away.

The donors belonged to the validation cohort of over a hundred subjects, which was separate from the roughly 700-subject first cohort. The rearranged segments are TRBV7-9 and TRBJ2-7, with the D gene uncertain. Sample: PBMCs. The receptor's source is a man between 18 and 35 years old in good health and CMV-seropositive. The encoded CDR3 is CASSLDKSWRPPYEQYF. The sequenced DNA: TGTGCCAGCAGCTTAGACAAATCCTGGCGGCCCCCCTACGAGCAGTACTTC.